This T cell receptor (beta chain) comes out of a study of PD-1 blockade in classical Hodgkin lymphoma. Time point defined: cycle 4 day 1 (C4D1), after less than 7 weeks of nivolumab. Each patient experienced a relapse that followed autologous stem cell transplantation, and brentuximab vedotin exposure varied. Germline assignment: CDR1 SQVTM and CDR2 ANQGSEA. The CDR3 has 14 residues. Between the trimmed V and J ends, which lost 1 base and 0 bases, there was a span of 10 bases. Worth noting for this clone: Its cognate antigen is unknown.

This table comes from immunoSEQ multiplex PCR, and its TCRdb copy is limited to in-frame clones, with some not included. The table has about 31,000 clones, roughly four fifths seen once. Findings of the study overall: Newly diagnosed patients had diversity similar to the baseline diversity of complete responders.

The material sequenced was peripheral blood mononuclear cells (PBMCs), taken before the fourth cycle of nivolumab. This sequence originates from a human donor with classical Hodgkin lymphoma. The chain uses TRBV29-1 and TRBJ2-7, with D perhaps TRBD1 (6 bases). Here the CDR3 reads CSVEVTGYSYEQYF. CDR3 nucleotide sequence: TGCAGCGTTGAAGTCACAGGGTACTCCTACGAGCAGTACTTC.